The T cell receptor (beta chain) described here comes from a study of control samples from healthy donors and cancer patients. Assay used: immunoSEQ multiplex PCR; TCRdb lists only in-frame clones, some missing. The sample includes 75,000 to 90,000 clones, approximately 89% of them seen just once. V lost 0 bases, J lost 6 bases, and 8 bases lay in between. The CDR3 consists of 13 residues. In germline, CDR1 is MNHEY, CDR2 SVGAGI. The sequencing input was blood. The V call is TRBV6-5, the J call TRBJ1-2; D is unresolved. The receptor was derived from a man aged 25 to 40 in good health. The CDR3 reads CASSYSIRDGYTF. The CDR3, as DNA: TGTGCCAGCAGTTACTCGATCCGGGATGGCTACACCTTC.